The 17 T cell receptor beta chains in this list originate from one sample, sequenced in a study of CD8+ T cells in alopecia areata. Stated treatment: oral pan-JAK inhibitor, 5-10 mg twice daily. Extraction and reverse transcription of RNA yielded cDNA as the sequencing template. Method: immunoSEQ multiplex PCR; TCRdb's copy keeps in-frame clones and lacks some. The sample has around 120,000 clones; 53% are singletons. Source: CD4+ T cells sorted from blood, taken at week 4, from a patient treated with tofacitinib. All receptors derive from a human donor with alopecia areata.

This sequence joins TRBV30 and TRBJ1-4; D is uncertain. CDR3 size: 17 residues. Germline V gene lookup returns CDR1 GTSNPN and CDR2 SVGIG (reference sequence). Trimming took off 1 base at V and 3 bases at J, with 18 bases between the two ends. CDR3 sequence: CAWSAENRNGANEKLFF. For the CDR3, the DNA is TGTGCCTGGAGTGCCGAAAACCGAAATGGGGCTAATGAAAAACTGTTTTTT.

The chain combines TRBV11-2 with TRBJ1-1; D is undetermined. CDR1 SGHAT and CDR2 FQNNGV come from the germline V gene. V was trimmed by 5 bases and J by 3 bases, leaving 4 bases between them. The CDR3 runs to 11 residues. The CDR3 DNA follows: TGTGCCAGCAGCCTCCACACTGAAGCTTTCTTT. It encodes CASSLHTEAFF. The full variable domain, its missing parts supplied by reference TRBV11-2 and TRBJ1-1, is EAGVAQSPRYKIIEKRQSVAFWCNPISGHATLYWYQQILGQGPKLLIQFQNNGVVDDSQLPKDRFSAERLKGVDSTLKIQPAKLEDSAVYLCASSLHTEAFFGQGTRLTVV.

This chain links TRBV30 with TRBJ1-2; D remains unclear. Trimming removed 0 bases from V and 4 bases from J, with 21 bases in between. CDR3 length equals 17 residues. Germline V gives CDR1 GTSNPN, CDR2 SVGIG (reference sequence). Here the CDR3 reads CAWSVGGSQTFGYGYTF. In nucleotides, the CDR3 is TGTGCCTGGAGTGTAGGAGGGTCGCAGACCTTCGGCTATGGCTACACCTTC.

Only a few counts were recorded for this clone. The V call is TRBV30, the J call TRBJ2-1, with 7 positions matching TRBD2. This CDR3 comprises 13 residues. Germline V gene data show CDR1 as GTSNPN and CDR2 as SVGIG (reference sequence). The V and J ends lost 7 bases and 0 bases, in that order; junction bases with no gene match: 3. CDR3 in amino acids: CALRGSSYNEQFF. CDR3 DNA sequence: TGTGCCTTGCGGGGGAGCTCCTACAATGAGCAGTTCTTC. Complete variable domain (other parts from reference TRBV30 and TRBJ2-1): SQTIHQWPATLVQPVGSPLSLECTVEGTSNPNLYWYRQAAGRGLQLLFYSVGIGQISSEVPQNLSASRPQDRQFILSSKKLLLSDSGFYLCALRGSSYNEQFFGPGTRLTVL.

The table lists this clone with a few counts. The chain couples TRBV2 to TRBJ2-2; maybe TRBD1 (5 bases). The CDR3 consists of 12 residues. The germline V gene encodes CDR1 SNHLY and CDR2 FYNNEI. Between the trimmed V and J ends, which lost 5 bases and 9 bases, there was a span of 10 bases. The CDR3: CASSIQGWELFF. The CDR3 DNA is TGTGCCAGCAGTATCCAGGGTTGGGAGCTGTTTTTT. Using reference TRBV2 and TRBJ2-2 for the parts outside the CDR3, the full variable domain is EPEVTQTPSHQVTQMGQEVILRCVPISNHLYFYWYRQILGQKVEFLVSFYNNEISEKSEIFDDQFSVERPDGSNFTLKIRSTKLEDSAMYFCASSIQGWELFFGEGSRLTVL.

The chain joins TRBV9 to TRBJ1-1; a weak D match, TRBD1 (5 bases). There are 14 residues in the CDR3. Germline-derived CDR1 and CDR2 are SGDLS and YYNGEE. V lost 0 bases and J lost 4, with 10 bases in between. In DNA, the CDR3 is TGTGCCAGCAGCGTAGCGGGACTCGGCACTGAAGCTTTCTTT. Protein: CASSVAGLGTEAFF.

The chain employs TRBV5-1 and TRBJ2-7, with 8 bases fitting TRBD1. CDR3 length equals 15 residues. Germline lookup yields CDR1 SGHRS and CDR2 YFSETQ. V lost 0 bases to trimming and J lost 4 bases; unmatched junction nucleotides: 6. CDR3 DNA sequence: TGCGCCAGCAGCTTGGCAACCGGACAGGGTTACGAGCAGTACTTC. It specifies CASSLATGQGYEQYF.

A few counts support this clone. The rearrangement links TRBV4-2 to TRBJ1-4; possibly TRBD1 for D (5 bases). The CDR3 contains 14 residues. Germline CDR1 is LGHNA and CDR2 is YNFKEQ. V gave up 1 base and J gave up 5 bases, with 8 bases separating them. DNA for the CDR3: TGTGCCAGCAGCCAAGGGGACTCCAATGAAAAACTGTTTTTT. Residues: CASSQGDSNEKLFF.

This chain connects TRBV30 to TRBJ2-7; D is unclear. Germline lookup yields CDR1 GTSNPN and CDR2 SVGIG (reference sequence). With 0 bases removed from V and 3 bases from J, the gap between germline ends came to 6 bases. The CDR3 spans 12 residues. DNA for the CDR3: TGTGCCTGGAGTGTAATGGGCTACGAGCAGTACTTC. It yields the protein CAWSVMGYEQYF.

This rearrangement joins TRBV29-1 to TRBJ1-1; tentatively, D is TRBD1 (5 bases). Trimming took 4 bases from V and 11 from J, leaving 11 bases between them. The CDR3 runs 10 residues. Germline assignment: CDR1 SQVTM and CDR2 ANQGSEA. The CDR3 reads CSVAGARAFF. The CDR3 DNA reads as TGCAGCGTTGCCGGGGCGCGGGCTTTCTTT. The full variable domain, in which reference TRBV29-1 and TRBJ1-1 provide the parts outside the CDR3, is SAVISQKPSRDICQRGTSLTIQCQVDSQVTMMFWYRQQPGQSLTLIATANQGSEATYESGFVIDKFPISRPNLTFSTLTVSNMSPEDSSIYLCSVAGARAFFGQGTRLTVV.

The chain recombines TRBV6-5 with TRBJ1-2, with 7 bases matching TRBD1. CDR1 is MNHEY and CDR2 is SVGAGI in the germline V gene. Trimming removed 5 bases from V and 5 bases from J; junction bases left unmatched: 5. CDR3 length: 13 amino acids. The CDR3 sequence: CASSGTVKYGYTF. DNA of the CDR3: TGTGCCAGCAGTGGGACAGTGAAATATGGCTACACCTTC.

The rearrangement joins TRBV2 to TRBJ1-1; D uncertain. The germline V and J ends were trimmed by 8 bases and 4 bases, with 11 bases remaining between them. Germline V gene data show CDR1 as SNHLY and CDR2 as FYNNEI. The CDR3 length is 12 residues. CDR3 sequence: CASSQRTTEAFF. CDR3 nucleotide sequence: TGTGCCAGCTCCCAAAGGACCACTGAAGCTTTCTTT.

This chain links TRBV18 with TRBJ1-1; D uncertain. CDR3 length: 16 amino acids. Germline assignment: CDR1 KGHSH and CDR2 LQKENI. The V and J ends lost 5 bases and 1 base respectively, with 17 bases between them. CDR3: CASSKNEVPSNTEAFF. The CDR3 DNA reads TGTGCCAGCTCAAAGAATGAGGTCCCATCGAACACTGAAGCTTTCTTT.

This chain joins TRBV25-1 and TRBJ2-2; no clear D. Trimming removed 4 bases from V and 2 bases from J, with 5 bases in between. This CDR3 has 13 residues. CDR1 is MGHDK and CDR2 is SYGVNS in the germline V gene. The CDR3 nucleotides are TGTGCCAGCAGTGTGGCCAACACCGGGGAGCTGTTTTTT. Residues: CASSVANTGELFF.

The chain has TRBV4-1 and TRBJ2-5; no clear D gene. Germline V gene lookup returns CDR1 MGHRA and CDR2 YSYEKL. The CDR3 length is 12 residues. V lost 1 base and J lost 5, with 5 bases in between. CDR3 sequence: CASSQVFETQYF. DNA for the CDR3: TGCGCCAGCAGCCAAGTTTTTGAGACCCAGTACTTC.

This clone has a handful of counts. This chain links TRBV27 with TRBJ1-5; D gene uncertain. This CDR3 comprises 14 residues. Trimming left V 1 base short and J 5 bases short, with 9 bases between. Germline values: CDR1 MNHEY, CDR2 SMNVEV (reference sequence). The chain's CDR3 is CASSLWATDQPQHF. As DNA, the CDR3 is TGTGCCAGCAGTTTATGGGCGACGGATCAGCCCCAGCATTTT.

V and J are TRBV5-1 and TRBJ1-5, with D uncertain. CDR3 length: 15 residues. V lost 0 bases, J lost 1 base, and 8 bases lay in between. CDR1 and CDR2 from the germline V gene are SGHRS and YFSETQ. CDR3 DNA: TGCGCCAGCAGCTTGGGAGGGATGAGCAATCAGCCCCAGCATTTT. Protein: CASSLGGMSNQPQHF. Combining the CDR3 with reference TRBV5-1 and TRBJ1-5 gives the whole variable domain KAGVTQTPRYLIKTRGQQVTLSCSPISGHRSVSWYQQTPGQGLQFLFEYFSETQRNKGNFPGRFSGRQFSNSRSEMNVSTLELGDSALYLCASSLGGMSNQPQHFGDGTRLSIL.